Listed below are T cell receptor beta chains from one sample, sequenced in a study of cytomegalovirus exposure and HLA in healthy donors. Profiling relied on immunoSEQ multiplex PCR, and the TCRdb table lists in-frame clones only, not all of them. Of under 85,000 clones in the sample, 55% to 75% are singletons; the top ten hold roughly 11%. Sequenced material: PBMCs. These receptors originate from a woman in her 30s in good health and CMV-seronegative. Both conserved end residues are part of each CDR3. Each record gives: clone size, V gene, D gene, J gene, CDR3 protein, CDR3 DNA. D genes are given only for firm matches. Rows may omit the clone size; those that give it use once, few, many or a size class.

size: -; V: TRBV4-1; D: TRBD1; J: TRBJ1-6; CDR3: CASSSRDRGASYNSPLHF; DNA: TGCGCCAGCAGTTCCCGGGACAGGGGAGCCTCCTATAATTCACCCCTCCACTTT
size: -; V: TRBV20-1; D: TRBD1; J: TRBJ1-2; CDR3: CSTGVPGYTF; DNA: TGCAGTACAGGGGTTCCCGGCTACACCTTC
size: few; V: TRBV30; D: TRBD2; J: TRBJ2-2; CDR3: CAWSDSGARTGELFF; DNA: TGTGCCTGGTCTGATAGCGGGGCTCGAACCGGGGAGCTGTTTTTT
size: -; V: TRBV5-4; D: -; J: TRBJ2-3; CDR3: CASSLYRVRSTDTQYF; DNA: TGTGCCAGCAGCCTGTACAGGGTACGATCCACAGATACGCAGTATTTT
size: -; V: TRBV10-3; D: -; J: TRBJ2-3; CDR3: CAISDIRDQVTDTQYF; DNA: TGTGCCATCAGTGACATCCGCGATCAGGTCACAGATACGCAGTATTTT
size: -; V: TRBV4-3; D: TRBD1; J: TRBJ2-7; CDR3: CASSQDRIGTGGVEQYF; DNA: TGCGCCAGCAGCCAAGATAGAATCGGGACAGGCGGAGTGGAGCAGTACTTC
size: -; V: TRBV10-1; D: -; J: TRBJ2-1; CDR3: CASSPMRLDSSYNEQFF; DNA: TGCGCCAGCAGTCCTATGAGACTAGACAGCTCCTACAATGAGCAGTTCTTC
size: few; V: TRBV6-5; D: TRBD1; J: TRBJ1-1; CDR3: CASSVPGGVAEAFF; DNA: TGTGCCAGCAGTGTGCCAGGGGGCGTTGCGGAAGCTTTCTTT
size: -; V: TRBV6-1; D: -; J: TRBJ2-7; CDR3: CASSEGGTLMAYEQYF; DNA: TGTGCCAGCAGTGAAGGAGGGACACTTATGGCCTACGAGCAGTACTTC
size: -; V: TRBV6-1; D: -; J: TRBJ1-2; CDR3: CASRVQGSNYGYTF; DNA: TGTGCCAGCAGGGTACAGGGATCAAACTATGGCTACACCTTC
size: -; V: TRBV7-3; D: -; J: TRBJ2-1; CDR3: CASSLGRNEQFF; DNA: TGTGCCAGCAGCTTAGGCCGCAATGAGCAGTTCTTC
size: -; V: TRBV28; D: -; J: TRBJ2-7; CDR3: CASSPRVGFREQDGYEQYF; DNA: TGTGCCAGCAGTCCCCGTGTGGGGTTCAGGGAACAGGATGGCTACGAGCAGTACTTC
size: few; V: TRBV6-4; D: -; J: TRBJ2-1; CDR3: CASSASDFSSYNEQFF; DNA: TGTGCCAGCAGTGCTTCAGACTTCAGCTCCTACAATGAGCAGTTCTTC
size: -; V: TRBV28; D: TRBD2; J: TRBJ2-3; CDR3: CASSLPSGAHTQYF; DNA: TGTGCCAGCAGTTTGCCTAGCGGGGCCCATACGCAGTATTTT
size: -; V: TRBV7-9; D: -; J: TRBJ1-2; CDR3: CASSSGGEVGGYTF; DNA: TGTGCCAGCAGCTCGGGTGGGGAGGTCGGTGGCTACACCTTC
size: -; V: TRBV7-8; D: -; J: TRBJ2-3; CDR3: CASSRETSTDTQYF; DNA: TGTGCCAGCAGCCGAGAGACTAGCACAGATACGCAGTATTTT
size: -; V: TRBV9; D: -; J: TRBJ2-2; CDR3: CASSVVWHTGELFF; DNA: TGTGCCAGCAGCGTAGTGTGGCACACCGGGGAGCTGTTTTTT
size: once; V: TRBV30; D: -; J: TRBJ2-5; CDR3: CAWRQGQETQYF; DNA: TGTGCCTGGAGACAGGGCCAAGAGACCCAGTACTTC
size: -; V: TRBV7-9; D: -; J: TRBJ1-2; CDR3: CASSTPGGVGYTF; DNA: TGTGCCAGCAGCACCCCCGGGGGAGTTGGCTACACCTTC
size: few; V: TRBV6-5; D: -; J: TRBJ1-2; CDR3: CASFNPTGSYGYTF; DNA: TGTGCCAGTTTCAACCCAACAGGGAGTTATGGCTACACCTTC
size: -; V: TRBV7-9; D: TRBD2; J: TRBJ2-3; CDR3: CASSRSGAETDTQYF; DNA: TGTGCCAGCAGCCGTAGCGGGGCAGAAACAGATACGCAGTATTTT
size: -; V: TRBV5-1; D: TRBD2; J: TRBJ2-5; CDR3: CASSLDLAGGETQYF; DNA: TGCGCCAGCAGCTTGGACCTAGCGGGGGGCGAGACCCAGTACTTC
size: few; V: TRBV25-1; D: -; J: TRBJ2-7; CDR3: CASSESYGQTYEQYF; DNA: TGTGCCAGCAGTGAAAGTTATGGACAGACCTACGAGCAGTACTTC
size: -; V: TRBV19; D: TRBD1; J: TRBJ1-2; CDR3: CASRRGQVGYTF; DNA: TGTGCCAGTCGACGCGGACAGGTTGGCTACACCTTC
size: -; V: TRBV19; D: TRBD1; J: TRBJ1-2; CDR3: CASSIRDRTYGYTF; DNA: TGTGCCAGTAGTATAAGGGACAGGACCTATGGCTACACCTTC
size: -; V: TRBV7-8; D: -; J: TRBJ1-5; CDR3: CASSRTGTPESNQPQHF; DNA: TGTGCCAGCAGCCGTACCGGGACACCTGAGAGCAATCAGCCCCAGCATTTT
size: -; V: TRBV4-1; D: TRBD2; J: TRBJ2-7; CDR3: CASSLGLGPYEQYF; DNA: TGCGCCAGCAGCCTCGGACTAGGGCCCTACGAGCAGTACTTC
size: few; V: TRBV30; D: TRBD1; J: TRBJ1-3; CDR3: CAWSLGQGVNTIYF; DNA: TGTGCCTGGAGTTTGGGACAGGGGGTTAACACCATATATTTT
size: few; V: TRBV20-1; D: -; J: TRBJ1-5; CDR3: CSARDRRAQHF; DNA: TGCAGTGCTAGAGATAGGAGGGCCCAGCATTTT
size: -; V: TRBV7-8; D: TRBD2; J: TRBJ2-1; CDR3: CASSLRLAGGNEQFF; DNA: TGTGCCAGCAGCCTCCGACTAGCGGGGGGTAATGAGCAGTTCTTC
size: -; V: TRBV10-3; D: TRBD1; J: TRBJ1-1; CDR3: CAISTGEGTEAFF; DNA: TGTGCCATCAGCACAGGGGAAGGAACTGAAGCTTTCTTT
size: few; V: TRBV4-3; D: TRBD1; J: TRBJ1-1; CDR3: CASSQGAGQVNTEAFF; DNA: TGCGCCAGCAGCCAAGGGGCGGGACAGGTGAACACTGAAGCTTTCTTT
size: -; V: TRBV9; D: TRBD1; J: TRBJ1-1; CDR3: CASSVVGQGDTEAFF; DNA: TGTGCCAGCAGCGTAGTGGGACAGGGTGATACTGAAGCTTTCTTT
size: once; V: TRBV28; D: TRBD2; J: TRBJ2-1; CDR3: CASSPTGGNEQFF; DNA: TGTGCCAGCAGCCCGACCGGGGGGAATGAGCAGTTCTTC
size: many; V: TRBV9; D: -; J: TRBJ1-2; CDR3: CASSRENYGYTF; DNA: TGTGCCAGCAGCCGGGAGAACTATGGCTACACCTTC
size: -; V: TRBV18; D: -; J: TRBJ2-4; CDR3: CASSPQGGDIQYF; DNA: TGTGCCAGCTCACCCCAGGGGGGAGACATTCAGTACTTC
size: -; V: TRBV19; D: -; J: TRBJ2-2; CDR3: CASSTLGTTNTGELFF; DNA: TGTGCCAGTAGTACACTTGGGACAACGAACACCGGGGAGCTGTTTTTT
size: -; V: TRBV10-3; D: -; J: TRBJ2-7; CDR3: CAISESPGPSYEQYF; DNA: TGTGCCATCAGTGAGTCCCCAGGTCCCTCCTACGAGCAGTACTTC
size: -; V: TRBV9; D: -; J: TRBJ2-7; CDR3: CASSVGSRAHEQYF; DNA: TGTGCCAGCAGCGTAGGTTCCAGGGCGCACGAGCAGTACTTC
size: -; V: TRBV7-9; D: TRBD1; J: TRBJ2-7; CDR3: CASSSWTGGSYEQYF; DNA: TGTGCCAGCAGCTCTTGGACAGGAGGCTCCTACGAGCAGTACTTC
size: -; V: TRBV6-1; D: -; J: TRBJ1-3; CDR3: CASSDSSGNTIYF; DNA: TGTGCCAGCAGTGATAGTTCTGGAAACACCATATATTTT
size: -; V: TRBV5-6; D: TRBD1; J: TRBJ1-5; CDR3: CASSLSGQNQPQHF; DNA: TGTGCCAGCAGCTTGTCGGGACAGAATCAGCCCCAGCATTTT
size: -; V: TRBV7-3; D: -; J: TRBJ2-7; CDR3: CASSLGGKEQYF; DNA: TGTGCCAGCAGCTTAGGGGGGAAGGAGCAGTACTTC
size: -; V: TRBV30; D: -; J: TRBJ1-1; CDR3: CACRGNTEAFF; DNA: TGTGCCTGCCGAGGGAACACTGAAGCTTTCTTT
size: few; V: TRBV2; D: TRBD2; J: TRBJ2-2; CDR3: CASSLLAGGLGELFF; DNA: TGTGCCAGCAGTCTACTAGCGGGGGGCCTCGGGGAGCTGTTTTTT
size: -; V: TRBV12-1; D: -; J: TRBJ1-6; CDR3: CASSPRQNRGQHEGSPLHF; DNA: TGTGCCAGCAGCCCCCGTCAGAACAGGGGACAACATGAGGGGTCACCCCTCCACTTT
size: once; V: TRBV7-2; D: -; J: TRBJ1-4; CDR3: CASSPQSSGGKLFF; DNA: TGTGCCAGCAGCCCCCAGAGCTCGGGAGGAAAACTGTTTTTT
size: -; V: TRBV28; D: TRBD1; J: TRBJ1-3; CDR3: CASSLFPPDRVGGNTIYF; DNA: TGTGCCAGCAGTTTATTTCCCCCCGACAGGGTAGGGGGAAACACCATATATTTT
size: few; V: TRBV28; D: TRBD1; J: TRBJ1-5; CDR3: CASRGDRGRQPQHF; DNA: TGTGCCAGCAGAGGAGACAGGGGGCGGCAGCCCCAGCATTTT